The 23 T cell receptor beta chains listed next were all sequenced from one sample in a study of cytomegalovirus exposure and HLA in healthy donors. PCR involved 60 Vbeta and 13 Jbeta primers. Sequenced by immunoSEQ multiplex PCR; TCRdb stores in-frame clones only, minus some. The profile shows some 170,000 clones, approximately 80% of them singletons. Sequenced material: PBMCs. These receptors were collected from a woman aged 45-65 years in good health and CMV-seronegative.

The V gene is TRBV5-4, the J gene TRBJ1-1, with 8 nucleotides matching TRBD1. The CDR3 totals 14 residues. Germline CDR1 SGHNT, CDR2 YYREEE (reference sequence). V shed 3 bases, J shed 3 bases, and the junction held 4 bases outside the gene matches. The DNA for the CDR3 is TGTGCCAGCAGCTCCAGGGGGCTTTACACTGAAGCTTTCTTT. Protein product: CASSSRGLYTEAFF.

This clone was picked up a small number of times. V gene TRBV6-6 combines with J gene TRBJ2-2, with D perhaps TRBD1 (6 bases). The length of the CDR3 is 15 residues. CDR1 MNHNY and CDR2 SVGAGI come from the germline V gene (reference sequence). The ends were cut back, 2 bases at V and 6 bases at J, with 13 bases in the middle. The CDR3 sequence: CASSYGQGMAGELFF. The CDR3 DNA follows: TGTGCCAGCAGTTACGGGCAGGGGATGGCCGGGGAGCTGTTTTTT.

The chain joins TRBV20-1 to TRBJ2-7; D is possibly TRBD2 (6 bases). Germline values: CDR1 DFQATT, CDR2 SNEGSKA (reference sequence). The CDR3 loop spans 11 amino acids. Deletions cut 6 bases from V and 6 bases from J, with 12 bases between. CDR3 DNA: TGCAGTGCCCGGCTAGCGATCGAGCAGTACTTC. It yields the protein CSARLAIEQYF.

J is TRBJ2-4 and V is TRBV19; TRBD1 is a possible D gene (5 bases). The V end was cut by 1 base, the J end by 0 bases, with 10 bases between. Per germline, CDR1 LNHDA and CDR2 SQIVND (reference sequence). The CDR3 has 16 amino acids. Here the CDR3 DNA reads TGTGCCAGTAGTATAGCGCAGGGCCTAGCCAAAAACATTCAGTACTTC. Translated: CASSIAQGLAKNIQYF.

This rearrangement joins TRBV7-2 to TRBJ2-5; 9 nucleotides agree with TRBD1. The CDR3 has 16 residues. Germline CDR1 SGHTA, CDR2 FQGNSA. Trimming cost V 1 base and J 2 bases; bases outside gene matches: 5. The CDR3 DNA sequence: TGTGCCAGCAGCTTAGGGCCGGGACAGGGTCAAGAGACCCAGTACTTC. This translates into CASSLGPGQGQETQYF.

V usage is TRBV9 and J usage is TRBJ2-7; 7 bases are a match to TRBD1. This CDR3 spans 17 amino acids. Germline CDR1 is SGDLS and CDR2 is YYNGEE. With 3 bases clipped from V and 3 bases from J, the junction kept 15 bases outside the gene matches. Here the CDR3 reads CASSASVLKGAGYEQYF. The CDR3 DNA reads as TGTGCCAGCAGCGCTTCCGTTCTAAAGGGGGCGGGCTACGAGCAGTACTTC.

V is TRBV7-2 and J is TRBJ1-5; unclear D gene. Trimming cost V 3 bases and J 4 bases, with 10 bases left between them. This CDR3 comprises 14 residues. Germline assignment: CDR1 SGHTA and CDR2 FQGNSA. The CDR3 DNA reads as TGTGCCAGCAGCTTTTCACCGGGGAATCAGCCCCAGCATTTT. Amino acid sequence: CASSFSPGNQPQHF.

This chain connects TRBV7-8 to TRBJ2-7, with 9 bases fitting TRBD1. The CDR3 is 15 amino acids. Germline loops: CDR1 SGHVS, CDR2 FQNEAQ. V gave up 5 bases and J gave up 7 bases; unmatched junction bases: 12. CDR3 nucleotide sequence: TGTGCCAGCAGCCCCGGCGGGACAGGGCCCTGGGAGCAGTACTTC. The encoded protein is CASSPGGTGPWEQYF.

V gene TRBV28 combines with J gene TRBJ2-1; D possibly corresponds to TRBD1 (6 bases). The CDR3 covers 13 residues. CDR1 is MDHEN, CDR2 SYDVKM, per germline. Deletions cut 10 bases from V and 1 base from J, with 11 bases between. The CDR3 is CATYRVSYNEQFF. The CDR3 nucleotides are TGTGCCACCTACAGGGTTTCCTACAATGAGCAGTTCTTC.

Written as DNA, the CDR3 is TGCGCCAGCAGCAACCCAGCCCGGGTATCCTACTACGAGCAGTACTTC. The encoded protein is CASSNPARVSYYEQYF. This chain joins TRBV10-2 and TRBJ2-7; D call uncertain. Trimming took 6 bases from V and 3 from J, leaving 21 bases between them. CDR3 length: 16 residues. Germline V gene sequence: CDR1 WSHSY, CDR2 SAAADI.

The chain joins TRBV7-2 to TRBJ1-1; TRBD1 agrees at 10 bases. Germline loops: CDR1 SGHTA, CDR2 FQGNSA. The CDR3 length is 16 residues. Germline trimming cut 5 bases from V and 4 bases from J; bases unmatched to any gene: 10. The CDR3 here is CASSPRTGGGGTEAFF. The CDR3 DNA is TGTGCCAGCAGCCCGCGGACAGGGGGAGGGGGCACTGAAGCTTTCTTT.

V gene TRBV4-3 combines with J gene TRBJ2-7; 9 positions agree with TRBD2. The CDR3 has 16 amino acids. Trimming removed 1 base from V and 0 bases from J; junction bases left unmatched: 4. Germline V CDR1 and CDR2: LGHNA, YSLEER. The CDR3 protein is CASSQGLAGLSYEQYF. In DNA form, the CDR3 reads TGCGCCAGCAGCCAAGGGCTAGCGGGGCTCTCCTACGAGCAGTACTTC.

This clone was seen a handful of times. The V call is TRBV11-3, the J call TRBJ1-1, with D perhaps TRBD1 (5 bases). This CDR3 has 14 amino acids. CDR1 and CDR2 from the germline V gene are SGHNT and YENEEA. The V end lost 0 bases, the J end lost 2 bases, and 7 bases lay between the germline ends. The CDR3 nucleotides read TGTGCCAGCAGCTTAGAAGGGGTTAACACTGAAGCTTTCTTT. It yields the protein CASSLEGVNTEAFF.

This clone came up once. V and J are TRBV5-4 and TRBJ2-1, with 13 nucleotides matching TRBD2. Germline V gene lookup returns CDR1 SGHNT and CDR2 YYREEE (reference sequence). This CDR3 region has 17 residues. Germline trimming cut 4 bases from V and 8 bases from J; bases unmatched to any gene: 12. The CDR3 DNA follows: TGTGCCAGCAGCCGAAGCCCCGGGACTAGCGGGAACCATGAGCAGTTCTTC. Protein product: CASSRSPGTSGNHEQFF.

The chain joins TRBV7-2 to TRBJ2-5, with TRBD1 matching 7 bases. The V gene's germline CDR1 is SGHTA and CDR2 FQGNSA. The CDR3 runs 13 residues. Trimming removed 5 bases from V and 11 bases from J; junction bases left unmatched: 11. The CDR3 coding sequence is TGTGCCAGCAGCCAACTACAGGGGAATAAGCAGTACTTC. As protein: CASSQLQGNKQYF.

The gene calls are TRBV10-3 and TRBJ2-7; 10 bases are a match to TRBD1. The germline gives CDR1 ENHRY, CDR2 SYGVKD. Unmatched junction bases numbered 11, after V lost 6 bases and J lost 3 bases. The CDR3 is 16 amino acids. CDR3 bases: TGTGCCATCAGGGATTGGGACAGGGGATTAATCTACGAGCAGTACTTC. It translates to CAIRDWDRGLIYEQYF.

The J gene is TRBJ1-2, the V gene TRBV28, with no clear D. Germline V gene data show CDR1 as MDHEN and CDR2 as SYDVKM. This CDR3 spans 15 amino acids. V lost 4 bases and J 5 bases, leaving 17 bases between the germline ends. The DNA of the CDR3 is TGTGCCAGCAGTTCTGAAATTGAGGGCTGGTATGGCTACACCTTC. Its protein product is CASSSEIEGWYGYTF.

This clone was observed once. The chain is built from TRBV6-6 and TRBJ2-7; the match to TRBD1 covers 7 bases. This CDR3 contains 16 residues. The J segment lost 2 bases and the V segment lost 0 bases, leaving 7 bases of the junction unmatched. Germline V gives CDR1 MNHNY, CDR2 SVGAGI (reference sequence). Here the CDR3 reads CASSYSYGTETYEQYF. The CDR3 DNA reads TGTGCCAGCAGTTACTCGTACGGGACAGAGACCTACGAGCAGTACTTC.

V is TRBV30 and J is TRBJ1-2; 7 bases align to TRBD1. CDR1 GTSNPN and CDR2 SVGIG come from the germline V gene (reference sequence). V was clipped by 0 bases and J by 1 base; unmatched bases: 14. CDR3 length: 18 amino acids. CDR3 sequence: CAWSVFGSLGQNNYGYTF. The CDR3 region has the DNA TGTGCCTGGAGTGTATTTGGGAGTTTGGGACAGAATAACTATGGCTACACCTTC.

Comments on this clone: This specimen includes other DNA sequences encoding the same CDR3. V usage is TRBV2 and J usage is TRBJ1-5; 9 bases are shared with TRBD1. Germline V gene lookup returns CDR1 SNHLY and CDR2 FYNNEI. CDR3 length: 14 amino acids. V shed 6 bases, J shed 2 bases, and the junction held 2 bases outside the gene matches. CDR3 protein: CASSGDRGNQPQHF. For the CDR3, the DNA is TGTGCCAGCAGCGGGGACAGGGGCAATCAGCCCCAGCATTTT.

This chain joins TRBV10-3 and TRBJ2-1; unclear D gene. Germline assignment: CDR1 ENHRY and CDR2 SYGVKD. CDR3 length: 12 residues. V was cut by 11 bases and J by 9 bases, with 17 bases left in between. CDR3 coding DNA: TGTGCCGTGTCCGCTGCCACGGGTGAGCAGTTCTTC. Amino acids: CAVSAATGEQFF.

The chain recombines TRBV29-1 with TRBJ2-3; tentatively, D is TRBD2 (5 bases). The germline V gene has CDR1 SQVTM and CDR2 ANQGSEA. This CDR3 contains 17 residues. Written as DNA, the CDR3 is TGCAGTACGGGAAAAGAGAGGCTCGGTCTAAGCACAGATACGCAGTATTTT. Its translation is CSTGKERLGLSTDTQYF.

A few counts support this clone. The chain links TRBV6-1 to TRBJ2-7, with 8 nucleotides matching TRBD1. This CDR3 comprises 15 residues. From germline, CDR1 is MNHNS and CDR2 SASEGT. With 1 base clipped from V and 2 bases from J, the junction kept 4 bases outside the gene matches. CDR3 bases: TGTGCCAGCAGTGAAGGGGCAGGGGGCCCCTACGAGCAGTACTTC. Translating gives CASSEGAGGPYEQYF.